What follows are 17 T cell receptor beta chains derived from one specimen sequenced in a study of blood T cell repertoires in COVID-19. Sequenced by immunoSEQ multiplex PCR; TCRdb stores in-frame clones only, minus some. This repertoire shows about 180,000 clones, roughly 81% found once; its top ten account for 12%. The sequencing sample was made of peripheral blood. The receptors here all came from an elderly woman with COVID-19, enrolled during active disease.

The chain carries TRBV18 and TRBJ1-1; tentative D call: TRBD1 (6 bases). This CDR3 is 14 amino acids long. Germline values: CDR1 KGHSH, CDR2 LQKENI. Trimming pared 3 bases from V and 2 bases from J, leaving 10 bases between. CDR3 in amino acids: CASSPTGGNTEAFF. CDR3 nucleotides: TGTGCCAGCTCACCGACAGGAGGAAACACTGAAGCTTTCTTT.

The CDR3 DNA follows: TGTGCCAGCAGTCCCGGGATGTATTCACCCCTCCACTTT. Protein: CASSPGMYSPLHF. The chain has TRBV6-5 and TRBJ1-6, with D uncertain. The CDR3 length is 13 residues. Germline loops: CDR1 MNHEY, CDR2 SVGAGI. The germline V and J ends were trimmed by 5 bases and 8 bases, with 10 bases remaining between them.

The chain has TRBV19 and TRBJ1-2, with 8 bases identical to TRBD1. Per germline, CDR1 LNHDA and CDR2 SQIVND (reference sequence). The junction had 9 bases not matched to a gene; V was cut back by 3 bases and J by 6 bases. The CDR3 is made up of 15 amino acids. CDR3 residues: CASSIWTGKHHGYTF. The CDR3, as DNA: TGTGCCAGTAGTATCTGGACAGGGAAACACCATGGCTACACCTTC.

The V call is TRBV2, the J call TRBJ2-7; D remains ambiguous. Looked up from germline, CDR1 is SNHLY and CDR2 is FYNNEI. CDR3 size: 12 residues. Deletions cut 6 bases from V and 0 bases from J, with 6 bases between. The CDR3 protein is CASSFLSYEQYF. In DNA, the CDR3 is TGTGCCAGCAGCTTCCTCTCCTACGAGCAGTACTTC.

The genes are TRBV5-1 and TRBJ1-4, with D maybe TRBD1 (5 bases). Germline V gene data show CDR1 as SGHRS and CDR2 as YFSETQ. The CDR3 contains 14 residues. The V end was cut by 4 bases, the J end by 2 bases, with 9 bases between. Here the CDR3 DNA reads TGCGCCAGCAGCGCCCAGGGTACTAATGAAAAACTGTTTTTT. It translates to CASSAQGTNEKLFF.

The chain links TRBV7-8 to TRBJ1-2; TRBD1 might be the D (5 bases). CDR3 size: 16 residues. Per germline, CDR1 SGHVS and CDR2 FQNEAQ. Trimming took 4 bases from V and 3 from J, leaving 18 bases between them. The CDR3, as DNA: TGTGCCAGCAGCTCCCCTACCAGGGATATTTACTATGGCTACACCTTC. It codes for CASSSPTRDIYYGYTF.

The J gene is TRBJ1-4, the V gene TRBV2; 7 bases are shared with TRBD1. The CDR3 has 14 amino acids. The germline V gene encodes CDR1 SNHLY and CDR2 FYNNEI. V shed 3 bases, J shed 5 bases, and the junction held 3 bases outside the gene matches. CDR3 bases: TGTGCCAGCAGTGAGGGCAGGGGGAATGAAAAACTGTTTTTT. Its translation is CASSEGRGNEKLFF.

J is TRBJ2-1 and V is TRBV7-2, with 7 nucleotides matching TRBD2. The CDR3 loop spans 14 amino acids. V shed 2 bases and J 5 bases; nucleotides not matched to a gene: 3. CDR1 SGHTA and CDR2 FQGNSA come from the germline V gene. CDR3 protein: CASSLRSGDNEQFF. DNA for the CDR3: TGTGCCAGCAGCTTACGGAGCGGGGACAATGAGCAGTTCTTC.

The chain is built from TRBV7-8 and TRBJ1-6; 7 bases are a match to TRBD1. The V segment lost 3 bases and the J segment 5 bases; nucleotides outside the gene matches: 1. Germline lookup yields CDR1 SGHVS and CDR2 FQNEAQ. The CDR3 loop spans 14 amino acids. CDR3 bases: TGTGCCAGCAGCTTCGGACAGGATAATTCACCCCTCCACTTT. Protein: CASSFGQDNSPLHF.

CDR3: CASSLWFSGAATGELFF. CDR3 bases: TGTGCCAGCAGCTTATGGTTCAGCGGGGCTGCGACCGGGGAGCTGTTTTTT. This chain joins TRBV11-2 and TRBJ2-2, with 7 bases identical to TRBD2. The junction had 11 bases not matched to a gene; V was cut back by 2 bases and J by 5 bases. The CDR3 spans 17 residues. Germline V gene lookup returns CDR1 SGHAT and CDR2 FQNNGV.

As DNA, the CDR3 is TGTGCCAGCTCACCCCTGGGACTAGCGGGAGGATCCGGATCCTACGAGCAGTACTTC. The encoded protein is CASSPLGLAGGSGSYEQYF. The chain joins TRBV18 to TRBJ2-7; 15 nucleotides match TRBD2. This CDR3 contains 19 residues. The V segment lost 3 bases and the J segment 1 base; nucleotides outside the gene matches: 10. Germline V lookup: CDR1 KGHSH, CDR2 LQKENI.

The J gene is TRBJ2-3, the V gene TRBV29-1; D unclear. The CDR3 has 13 residues. Between the trimmed V and J ends, which lost 7 bases and 3 bases, there was a span of 14 bases. Germline assignment: CDR1 SQVTM and CDR2 ANQGSEA. The CDR3 nucleotides are TGCAGCGCCCTGCCCCTAATAACAGATACGCAGTATTTT. The encoded protein is CSALPLITDTQYF.

This clone was counted a few times. The genes are TRBV21-1 and TRBJ1-3; TRBD1 was called by the table and not checked on the DNA. TRBV21-1 is marked as a pseudogene. CDR3 length equals 15 residues. CDR3 sequence: CASSRETGDGNTIYF. DNA of the CDR3: TGTGCCAGCAGCAGGGAGACAGGGGATGGAAACACCATATATTTT.

This clone was recorded once. The chain joins TRBV9 to TRBJ1-2; TRBD1 matches at 8 bases. CDR1 is SGDLS and CDR2 is YYNGEE in the germline V gene. CDR3 size: 14 residues. Trimming removed 4 bases from V and 8 bases from J; junction bases left unmatched: 10. CDR3 DNA: TGTGCCAGCAGCACCCAGGGGGCGGCGGGGGGCTACACCTTC. As protein: CASSTQGAAGGYTF.

In its sample, this clone was seen a few times. The chain uses TRBV4-3 and TRBJ1-3; no definite D call. Trimming removed 1 base from V and 0 bases from J, with 7 bases in between. Germline loops: CDR1 LGHNA, CDR2 YSLEER. The CDR3 covers 15 residues. The CDR3 region has the DNA TGCGCCAGCAGCCAAGGTCGGTACTCTGGAAACACCATATATTTT. Translated: CASSQGRYSGNTIYF.

The rearrangement uses TRBV12-3 or TRBV12-4 and TRBJ2-4; weak D call: TRBD1 (5 bases). This CDR3 has 13 residues. V lost 3 bases and J lost 10, with 13 bases in between. The CDR3 DNA sequence: TGTGCCAGCAGTTTTGCAGGGAATAGTATTCAGTACTTC. Translation: CASSFAGNSIQYF.

The rearrangement joins TRBV4-3 to TRBJ2-6, with a possible D match to TRBD1 (5 bases). Trimming took off 4 bases at V and 0 bases at J, with 19 bases between the two ends. The germline CDR1 and CDR2 sequences are LGHNA and YSLEER. The CDR3 runs 19 residues. The CDR3 nucleotides are TGCGCCAGCAGCCGCCTAACAGGTCCCGAACCCTCTGGGGCCAACGTCCTGACTTTC. Protein sequence: CASSRLTGPEPSGANVLTF.